A selection of T cell receptor beta chains follows, all from one sample in a study of blood T cell repertoires in COVID-19. Sequencing was performed with immunoSEQ multiplex PCR; in TCRdb, only in-frame clones are kept and a portion is missing. The data show around 200,000 clones, 65% to 85% seen once. Sequenced sample: peripheral blood. The source is a woman of 80 years or more with acute or convalescent COVID-19. Each CDR3 is given with its conserved first and last residue. The order of the fields is clone size, J gene, V gene, D gene, CDR3 DNA, CDR3 protein. A D gene is named only where the DNA matches it firmly. Only part of the rows carry a size: once, few, many, or a class if the clone is expanded.

-	TRBJ2-1	TRBV28	-	TGTGCCAGCAGTTTGGTAGCGATTTACAATGAGCAGTTCTTC	CASSLVAIYNEQFF
-	TRBJ2-1	TRBV27	TRBD2	TGTGCCAGCAGTTACGGACTAGCGGGAGACAATGAGCAGTTCTTC	CASSYGLAGDNEQFF
-	TRBJ2-2	TRBV27	-	TGTGCCAGCAGTTTATCGGGTAGCGTGAACACCGGGGAGCTGTTTTTT	CASSLSGSVNTGELFF
-	TRBJ1-1	TRBV18	-	TGTGCCAGCTCACCCCGCCAGAATTCGAACACTGAAGCTTTCTTT	CASSPRQNSNTEAFF
-	TRBJ2-2	TRBV7-9	-	TGTGCCAGCAGCTTAGCGCAAGGAGACACCGGGGAGCTGTTTTTT	CASSLAQGDTGELFF
-	TRBJ1-4	TRBV5-6	-	TGTGCCAGCAGCTATGGAGCACAGGTTCAGGCGGTTGAAAAACTGTTTTTT	CASSYGAQVQAVEKLFF
-	TRBJ1-2	TRBV27	-	TGTGCCAGCAGCTTCTATCCAGGCGACATTTATAACTATGGCTACACCTTC	CASSFYPGDIYNYGYTF
-	TRBJ2-3	TRBV2	TRBD2	TGTGCCGCTGCGCTAGCGGGAGGGCCAACAGATACGCAGTATTTT	CAAALAGGPTDTQYF
-	TRBJ2-1	TRBV5-8	-	TGTGCCAGCAGCTTGGCGTCAGGGACCTACAATGAGCAGTTCTTC	CASSLASGTYNEQFF
-	TRBJ2-7	TRBV18	TRBD1	TGTGCCAGCTCCCCAACGACAGGGATTCCCTACGAGCAGTACTTC	CASSPTTGIPYEQYF
few	TRBJ1-2	TRBV7-9	-	TGTGCCAGCAGCTTAAGAGAGCGGGATGGCTACACCTTC	CASSLRERDGYTF
-	TRBJ1-6	TRBV10-3	-	TGTGCCATCAGTGAAGCCCTCGAGGCAGCGAATAATTCACCCCTCCACTTT	CAISEALEAANNSPLHF
-	TRBJ1-3	TRBV2	TRBD1	TGTGCCAGCATCCCCGACCGGGACAGGGGGGGAAACACCATATATTTT	CASIPDRDRGGNTIYF
-	TRBJ1-4	TRBV28	-	TGTGCCAGCAGCCGCAGCGGAACTAATGAAAAACTGTTTTTT	CASSRSGTNEKLFF
-	TRBJ2-3	TRBV10-3	-	TGTGCCATCAGTGAGGCCTCTAGTCTTTCGGGAGATACGCAGTATTTT	CAISEASSLSGDTQYF
-	TRBJ2-4	TRBV21-1	-	TGTGCCAGCAGCAACCTACGGGACAGGGGGGTTGAGGCCAAAAACATTCAGTACTTC	CASSNLRDRGVEAKNIQYF
-	TRBJ2-1	TRBV4-2	TRBD2	TGTGCCAGCAGCCGGACCAGCGGGGCCGATAGTGAGCAGTTCTTC	CASSRTSGADSEQFF
-	TRBJ2-1	TRBV24-1	-	TGTGCCACCAGTCCCAGGGGCCTATCTCGCAATGAGCAGTTCTTC	CATSPRGLSRNEQFF
-	TRBJ1-4	TRBV11-3	TRBD1	TGTGCCAGCAGCTTGCCCGGGGACAGGGCGGAAAAACTGTTTTTT	CASSLPGDRAEKLFF
-	TRBJ1-2	TRBV7-8	-	TGTGCCAGCAGCCTTACCGAGGGTCATGGCTACACCTTC	CASSLTEGHGYTF
-	TRBJ2-7	TRBV11-2	TRBD1	TGTGCCAGCAGCTTAGTTGCCGGGACAGGGGGATTTCGCGAGCAGTACTTC	CASSLVAGTGGFREQYF
once	TRBJ2-6	TRBV27	-	TGTGCCAGCAGTTTATCGACAGGGGCCAACGTCCTGACTTTC	CASSLSTGANVLTF
-	TRBJ1-5	TRBV7-9	-	TGTGCCAGCAGCTTAGGGGGGGTCCTTAATCAGCCCCAGCATTTT	CASSLGGVLNQPQHF
-	TRBJ2-7	TRBV9	TRBD1	TGTGCCAGCAGCCGAACCGGGACAGGGGGCTACGAGCAGTACTTC	CASSRTGTGGYEQYF
-	TRBJ1-3	TRBV7-2	-	TGTGCCAGCAGCCCTAGGCGGGGCCCTGGAAACACCATATATTTT	CASSPRRGPGNTIYF
-	TRBJ1-1	TRBV11-2	-	TGTGCCAGCAGCTCCCTGGGGGGGCTGAACACTGAAGCTTTCTTT	CASSSLGGLNTEAFF
-	TRBJ2-3	TRBV18	TRBD2	TGTGCCAGCTCACCCGGACTAGGAGAGTCAGATACGCAGTATTTT	CASSPGLGESDTQYF
-	TRBJ2-3	TRBV25-1	TRBD2	TGTGCCAGCAGTGAAACGGGGGGATTCACAGATACGCAGTATTTT	CASSETGGFTDTQYF
-	TRBJ2-1	TRBV23-1	-	TGCGCCAGCAGACGCACCCATCTGAAACAGGGTCTCCCCCCTCCTGTGAACAATGAGCAGTTCTTC	CASRRTHLKQGLPPPVNNEQFF
-	TRBJ2-3	TRBV11-2	-	TGTGCCAGCAGCCCGCAGGGTCACACAGATACGCAGTATTTT	CASSPQGHTDTQYF
-	TRBJ2-5	TRBV7-6	-	TGTGCCAGCAGCCATTCAGGGGAAGGGGAGACCCAGTACTTC	CASSHSGEGETQYF
-	TRBJ1-1	TRBV11-3	-	TGTGCCAGCAGCTTTCCAGGAGGGCAGGACACTGAAGCTTTCTTT	CASSFPGGQDTEAFF
-	TRBJ2-2	TRBV18	TRBD1	TGTGCCAGCTCACAAGGGACAGGGGACACCGGGGAGCTGTTTTTT	CASSQGTGDTGELFF
-	TRBJ1-5	TRBV4-1	TRBD1	TGCGCCAGCAGCCAAACCCCCGTTAGGGGGCTAAATCAGCCCCAGCATTTT	CASSQTPVRGLNQPQHF
-	TRBJ1-4	TRBV19	-	TGTGCCAGTAGTCTACAGGGTTCTAATGAAAAACTGTTTTTT	CASSLQGSNEKLFF
-	TRBJ2-1	TRBV7-8	TRBD2	TGTGCCAGCAGCCCTCGGGGGACTAGCGGGGGGGCGAGGAATGAGCAGTTCTTC	CASSPRGTSGGARNEQFF
-	TRBJ1-4	TRBV7-8	TRBD1	TGTGCCAGCAGCTCGAAAGGGACAGTTAATGAAAAACTGTTTTTT	CASSSKGTVNEKLFF
-	TRBJ1-2	TRBV6-4	-	TGTGCCAGCAGTGATCAACAGGGAAGGTCGGATGGCTACACCTTC	CASSDQQGRSDGYTF
few	TRBJ1-5	TRBV15	-	TGTGCCACCAGTCGCCTGGGGGGTGCGGGCGGCAATCAGCCCCAGCATTTT	CATSRLGGAGGNQPQHF
-	TRBJ2-7	TRBV30	-	TGTGCCTGGAGTGTAGGGGGATACTCCTACGAGCAGTACTTC	CAWSVGGYSYEQYF
once	TRBJ1-5	TRBV24-1	-	TGTGCCACCAGTGATGGAGGAGGAAGCAATCAGCCCCAGCATTTT	CATSDGGGSNQPQHF
-	TRBJ1-2	TRBV5-1	TRBD1	TGCGCCAGCAGCTTGGACAGGGGTCGTGGCTACACCTTC	CASSLDRGRGYTF
-	TRBJ1-1	TRBV7-3	TRBD1	TGTGCCAGCAGCTTAACGGGGACAGGGGTTGCTTTCTTT	CASSLTGTGVAFF
-	TRBJ1-1	TRBV10-3	TRBD1	TGTGCCATCAGAGACGACAGGGGGAACACTGAAGCTTTCTTT	CAIRDDRGNTEAFF
-	TRBJ2-2	TRBV5-1	-	TGCGCCAGCAGCTTGTGGGGGCGCAGCACCGGGGAGCTGTTTTTT	CASSLWGRSTGELFF
-	TRBJ1-2	TRBV5-1	TRBD1	TGCGCCAGCAGCCCCTCTACAGGGGGTGGCTATGGCTACACCTTC	CASSPSTGGGYGYTF
-	TRBJ2-7	TRBV27	TRBD2	TGTGCCAGCAGTCGGCGGGAGGGGTCCTACGAGCAGTACTTC	CASSRREGSYEQYF
-	TRBJ2-7	TRBV6-2/TRBV6-3	-	TGTGCCAGCAGTTACTTACAGGACTACGAGCAGTACTTC	CASSYLQDYEQYF
-	TRBJ1-2	TRBV5-5	-	TGTGCCAGCAGCGCGGGCACTGGCTACACCTTC	CASSAGTGYTF
-	TRBJ1-4	TRBV6-5	-	TGTGCCAGCAGTCCATGGCCTAATGAAAAACTGTTTTTT	CASSPWPNEKLFF